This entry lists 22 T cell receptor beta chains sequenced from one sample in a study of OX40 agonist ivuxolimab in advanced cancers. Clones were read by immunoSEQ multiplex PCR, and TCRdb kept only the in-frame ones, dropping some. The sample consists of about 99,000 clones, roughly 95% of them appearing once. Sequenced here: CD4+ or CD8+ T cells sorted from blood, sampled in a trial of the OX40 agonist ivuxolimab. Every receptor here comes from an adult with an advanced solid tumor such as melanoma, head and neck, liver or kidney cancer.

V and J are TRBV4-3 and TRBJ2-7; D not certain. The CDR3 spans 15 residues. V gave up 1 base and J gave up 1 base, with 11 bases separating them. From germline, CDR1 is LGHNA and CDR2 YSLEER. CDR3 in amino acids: CASSQAGVMSYEQYF. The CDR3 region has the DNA TGCGCCAGCAGCCAAGCTGGGGTCATGTCCTACGAGCAGTACTTC.

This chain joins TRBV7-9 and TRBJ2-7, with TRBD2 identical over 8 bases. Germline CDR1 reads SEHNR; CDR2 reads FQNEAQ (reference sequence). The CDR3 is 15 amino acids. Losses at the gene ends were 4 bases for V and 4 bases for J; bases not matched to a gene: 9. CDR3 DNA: TGTGCCAGCAGCTCCTCAGCGGGAGCGGTTTACGAGCAGTACTTC. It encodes CASSSSAGAVYEQYF. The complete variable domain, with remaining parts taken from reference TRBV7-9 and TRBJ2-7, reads DTGVSQNPRHKITKRGQNVTFRCDPISEHNRLYWYRQTLGQGPEFLTYFQNEAQLEKSRLLSDRFSAERPKGSFSTLEIQRTEQGDSAMYLCASSSSAGAVYEQYFGPGTRLTVT.

The CDR3 DNA follows: TGTGCCAGCAGCTCGGGCCTGGGGCTAATCTACGAGCAGTACTTC. It encodes CASSSGLGLIYEQYF. The chain links TRBV7-8 to TRBJ2-5; TRBD1 might be the D (5 bases). The end of the DNA aligns better with TRBJ2-7, so the J call may be wrong. Germline values: CDR1 SGHVS, CDR2 FQNEAQ. The CDR3 totals 15 residues.

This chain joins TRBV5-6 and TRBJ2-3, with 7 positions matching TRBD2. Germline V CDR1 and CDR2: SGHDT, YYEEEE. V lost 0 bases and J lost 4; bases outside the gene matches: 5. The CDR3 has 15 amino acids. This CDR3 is CASSLVRGTADTQYF. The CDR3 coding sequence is TGTGCCAGCAGCTTGGTGCGGGGGACCGCAGATACGCAGTATTTT.

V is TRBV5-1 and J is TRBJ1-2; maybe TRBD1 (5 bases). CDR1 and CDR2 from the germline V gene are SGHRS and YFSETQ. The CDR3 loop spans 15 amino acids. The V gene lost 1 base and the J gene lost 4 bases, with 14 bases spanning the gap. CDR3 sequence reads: CASSLWGSDSYGYTF. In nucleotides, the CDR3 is TGCGCCAGCAGCTTGTGGGGTAGTGACAGCTATGGCTACACCTTC.

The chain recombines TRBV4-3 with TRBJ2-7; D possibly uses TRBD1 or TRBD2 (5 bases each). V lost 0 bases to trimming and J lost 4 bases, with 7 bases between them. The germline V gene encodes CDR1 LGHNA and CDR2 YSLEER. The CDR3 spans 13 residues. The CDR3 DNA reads TGCGCCAGCAGCCAAGAAGAGGGGTACGAGCAGTACTTC. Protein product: CASSQEEGYEQYF.

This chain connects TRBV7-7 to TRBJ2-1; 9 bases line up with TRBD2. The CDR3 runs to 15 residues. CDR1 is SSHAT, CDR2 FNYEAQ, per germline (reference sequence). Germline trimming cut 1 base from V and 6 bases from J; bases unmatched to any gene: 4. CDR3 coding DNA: TGTGCCAGCAGCTTAGATTCTAGCGGGACCAATGAGCAGTTCTTC. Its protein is CASSLDSSGTNEQFF. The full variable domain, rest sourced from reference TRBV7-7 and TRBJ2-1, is GAGVSQSPRYKVTKRGQDVTLRCDPISSHATLYWYQQALGQGPEFLTYFNYEAQPDKSGLPSDRFSAERPEGSISTLTIQRTEQRDSAMYRCASSLDSSGTNEQFFGPGTRLTVL.

In DNA, the CDR3 is TGTGCCAGCAGCTTATTCTCCACTAGGAACACCGGGGAGCTGTTTTTT. Amino acid sequence: CASSLFSTRNTGELFF. The rearrangement joins TRBV7-9 to TRBJ2-2, with D possibly matching TRBD2 (5 bases). Germline CDR1 reads SEHNR; CDR2 reads FQNEAQ (reference sequence). The CDR3 runs 16 residues. V was trimmed by 2 bases and J by 1 base, leaving 11 bases between them.

The CDR3 here is CASMSGAGNTEAFF. DNA for the CDR3: TGCGCCAGCATGTCAGGGGCGGGGAACACTGAAGCTTTCTTT. The chain carries TRBV5-1 and TRBJ1-1; possibly TRBD1 for D (6 bases). V lost 6 bases and J lost 1, with 13 bases in between. This CDR3 has 14 residues. Germline-derived CDR1 and CDR2 are SGHRS and YFSETQ.

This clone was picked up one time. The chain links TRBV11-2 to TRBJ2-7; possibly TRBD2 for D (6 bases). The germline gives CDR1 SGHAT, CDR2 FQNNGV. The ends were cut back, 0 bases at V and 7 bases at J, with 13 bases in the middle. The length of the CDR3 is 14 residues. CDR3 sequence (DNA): TGTGCCAGCAGCTTAGAGGACACGGCGGGGGAGCAGTACTTC. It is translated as CASSLEDTAGEQYF.

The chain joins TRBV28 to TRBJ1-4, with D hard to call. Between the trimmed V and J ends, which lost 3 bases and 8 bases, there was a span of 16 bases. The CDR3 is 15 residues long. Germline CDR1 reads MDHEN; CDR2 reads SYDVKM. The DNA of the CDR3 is TGTGCCAGCAGTTTGGATATTCGGGATGGCGAAAAACTGTTTTTT. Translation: CASSLDIRDGEKLFF.

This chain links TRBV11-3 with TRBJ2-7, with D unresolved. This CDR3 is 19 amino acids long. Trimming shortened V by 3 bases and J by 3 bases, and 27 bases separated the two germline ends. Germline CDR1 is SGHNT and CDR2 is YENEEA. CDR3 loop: CASSFRLPDGSRSNYEQYF. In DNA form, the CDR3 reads TGTGCCAGCAGCTTCCGATTACCGGACGGATCTAGATCTAACTACGAGCAGTACTTC.

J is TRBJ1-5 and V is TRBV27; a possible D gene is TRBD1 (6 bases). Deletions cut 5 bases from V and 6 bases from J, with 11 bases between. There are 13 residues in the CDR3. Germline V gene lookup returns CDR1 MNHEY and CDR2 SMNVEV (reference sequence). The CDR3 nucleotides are TGTGCCAGCAGTCAGGACAGTCTTCAGCCCCAGCATTTT. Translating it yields CASSQDSLQPQHF.

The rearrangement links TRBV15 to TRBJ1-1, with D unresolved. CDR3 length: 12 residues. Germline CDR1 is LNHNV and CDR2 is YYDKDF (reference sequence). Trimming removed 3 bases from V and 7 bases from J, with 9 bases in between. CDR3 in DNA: TGTGCCACCAGCAGGGCTACCAATGAAGCTTTCTTT. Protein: CATSRATNEAFF.

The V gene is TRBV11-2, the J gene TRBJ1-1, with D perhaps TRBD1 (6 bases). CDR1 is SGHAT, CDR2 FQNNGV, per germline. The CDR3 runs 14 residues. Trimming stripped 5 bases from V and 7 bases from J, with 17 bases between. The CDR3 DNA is TGTGCCAGCAGCGATACAGGGTTCTTAGGTGAAGCTTTCTTT. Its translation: CASSDTGFLGEAFF.

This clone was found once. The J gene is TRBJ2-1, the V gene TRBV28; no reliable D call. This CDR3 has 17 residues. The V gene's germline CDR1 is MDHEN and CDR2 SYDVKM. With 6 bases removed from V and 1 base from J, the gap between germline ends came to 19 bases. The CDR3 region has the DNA TGTGCCAGCAGCCTCACCCACTTGAGTTATTCCTACAATGAGCAGTTCTTC. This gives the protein CASSLTHLSYSYNEQFF.

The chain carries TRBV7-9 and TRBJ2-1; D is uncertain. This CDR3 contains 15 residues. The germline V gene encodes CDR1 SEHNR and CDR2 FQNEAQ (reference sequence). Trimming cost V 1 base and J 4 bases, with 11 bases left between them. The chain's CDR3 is CASSLEGTEYNEQFF. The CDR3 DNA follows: TGTGCCAGCAGCTTAGAGGGAACAGAGTACAATGAGCAGTTCTTC.

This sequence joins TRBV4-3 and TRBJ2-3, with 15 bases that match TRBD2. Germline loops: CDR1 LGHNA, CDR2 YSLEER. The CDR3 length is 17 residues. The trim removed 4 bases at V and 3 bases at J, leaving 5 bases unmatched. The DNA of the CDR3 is TGCGCCAGCAGCCCTGGACTAGCGGGAGGGATGACAGATACGCAGTATTTT. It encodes CASSPGLAGGMTDTQYF.

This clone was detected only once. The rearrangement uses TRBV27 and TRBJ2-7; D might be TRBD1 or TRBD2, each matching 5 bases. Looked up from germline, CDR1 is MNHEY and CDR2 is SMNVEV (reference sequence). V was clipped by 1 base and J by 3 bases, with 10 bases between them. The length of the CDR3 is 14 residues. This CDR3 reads CASSLFAGSYEQYF. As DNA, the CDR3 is TGTGCCAGCAGTTTATTCGCAGGGAGCTACGAGCAGTACTTC.

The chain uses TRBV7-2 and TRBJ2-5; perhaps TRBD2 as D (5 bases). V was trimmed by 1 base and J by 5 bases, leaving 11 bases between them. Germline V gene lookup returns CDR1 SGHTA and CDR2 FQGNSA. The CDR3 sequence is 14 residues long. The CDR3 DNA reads TGTGCCAGCAGCTTAGGAATGTCGGGGGAGACCCAGTACTTC. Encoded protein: CASSLGMSGETQYF.

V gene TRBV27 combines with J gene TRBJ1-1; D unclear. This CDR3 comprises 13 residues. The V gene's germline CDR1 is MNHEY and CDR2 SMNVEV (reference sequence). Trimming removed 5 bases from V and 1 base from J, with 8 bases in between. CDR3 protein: CASSGLGNTEAFF. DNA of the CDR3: TGTGCCAGCAGTGGGTTGGGGAACACTGAAGCTTTCTTT.

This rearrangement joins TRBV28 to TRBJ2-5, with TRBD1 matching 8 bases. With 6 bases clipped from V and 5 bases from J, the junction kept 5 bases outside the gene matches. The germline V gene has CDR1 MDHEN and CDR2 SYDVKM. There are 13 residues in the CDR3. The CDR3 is CASRRTGWETQYF. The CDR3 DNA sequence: TGTGCCAGCAGACGGACAGGGTGGGAGACCCAGTACTTC.